Below, 10 T cell receptor beta chains from the same sample are listed, as sequenced in a study of T cell repertoires in cytomegalovirus infection (dated by TCRdb to the late 2010s). The sequencer listed for this sample is Illumina HiSeq 1500. Through fastp at Q25 and MiXCR, TCRdb rebuilt clones from the public reads, retaining in-frame beta chains. Every CDR3 protein is listed once, alongside the most common genes and DNA of its rows. The sample includes 350,000 to 450,000 distinct CDR3 sequences, with 15% to 20% observed a single time. 8.5% to 10% of the sample rests with the top ten. Material for sequencing was PBMCs. These receptors came from a human donor in good health (CMV status not recorded). Some clones in this sample may be carry-over from other donors' samples.

This clonotype has ten or more counts. The chain uses TRBV20-1 and TRBJ2-1; 9 nucleotides agree with TRBD1. V lost 2 bases, J lost 6 bases, and 11 bases stayed unmatched. The CDR3 has 16 amino acids. CDR1 is DFQATT and CDR2 is SNEGSKA in the germline V gene (reference sequence). CDR3 DNA: TGCAGTGCTAGACCCGCGCTCCCGGGACAGGGCAATGAGCAGTTCTTC. Amino acid sequence: CSARPALPGQGNEQFF.

The chain uses TRBV20-1 and TRBJ2-7; D perhaps matches TRBD1 (5 bases). This CDR3 comprises 15 residues. Deletions cut 5 bases from V and 3 bases from J, with 20 bases between. From germline, CDR1 is DFQATT and CDR2 SNEGSKA (reference sequence). The CDR3 nucleotides read TGCAGTGCTTTACGGCCTAGAAAAGGGGACTACGAGCAGTACTTC. Protein sequence: CSALRPRKGDYEQYF.

The rearrangement links TRBV5-1 to TRBJ2-2, with D unresolved. This CDR3 is 13 amino acids long. Trimming removed 7 bases from V and 4 bases from J, with 11 bases in between. From germline, CDR1 is SGHRS and CDR2 YFSETQ. CDR3 residues: CASWLLGTGELFF. In DNA form, the CDR3 reads TGCGCCAGCTGGTTGTTGGGCACCGGGGAGCTGTTTTTT.

The V call is TRBV13, the J call TRBJ2-3; D remains ambiguous. CDR1 is PRHDT and CDR2 is FYEKMQ in the germline V gene (reference sequence). This CDR3 has 14 residues. The V gene lost 5 bases and the J gene lost 6 bases, with 15 bases spanning the gap. The CDR3 sequence: CASSPTPLVDTQYF. In nucleotides, the CDR3 is TGTGCCAGCAGCCCGACTCCGCTGGTCGATACGCAGTATTTT.

The V and J genes are TRBV28 and TRBJ2-5; 9 positions agree with TRBD2. CDR1 is MDHEN and CDR2 is SYDVKM in the germline V gene. Losses at the gene ends were 4 bases for V and 7 bases for J; bases not matched to a gene: 10. This CDR3 spans 15 amino acids. CDR3 sequence: CASSSSGDPKGTQYF. CDR3 DNA sequence: TGTGCCAGCAGTTCTAGCGGGGACCCTAAGGGGACCCAGTACTTC.

This clonotype was observed once. It may be a read error: a sequence one base away is much more abundant. This chain connects TRBV7-2 to TRBJ2-7; 8 bases agree with TRBD1. V was clipped by 6 bases and J by 3 bases; unmatched bases: 13. The CDR3 consists of 16 residues. CDR1 and CDR2 (germline): SGHTA, FQGNSA. DNA of the CDR3: TGTGCCAGCAGACCGTATCCGGTTGGGACAGGCTACGAGCAGTACTTC. It encodes CASRPYPVGTGYEQYF.

This clonotype has ten or more counts. The J gene is TRBJ1-6, the V gene TRBV10-3, with 9 bases fitting TRBD1. The CDR3 loop spans 13 amino acids. Germline assignment: CDR1 ENHRY and CDR2 SYGVKD. V shed 6 bases and J 8 bases; nucleotides not matched to a gene: 2. This CDR3 is CAIRGQGDSPLHF. For the CDR3, the DNA is TGTGCCATCAGGGGACAGGGAGATTCACCCCTCCACTTT.

This clonotype came up many times. The gene calls are TRBV7-8 and TRBJ1-6; D possibly corresponds to TRBD1 (5 bases). CDR3 length equals 14 residues. The germline V gene has CDR1 SGHVS and CDR2 FQNEAQ. Deletions cut 6 bases from V and 6 bases from J, with 12 bases between. The CDR3 region has the DNA TGTGCCAGCAGTTCAGGGTTGAGTAATTCACCCCTCCACTTT. Its protein product is CASSSGLSNSPLHF.

The table lists this clonotype with a few counts. The V call is TRBV20-1, the J call TRBJ2-3, with a tentative D call TRBD1 (6 bases). The CDR3 has 14 amino acids. Germline V lookup: CDR1 DFQATT, CDR2 SNEGSKA (reference sequence). V shed 1 base and J shed 4 bases, with 12 bases lying between them. CDR3 amino acids: CSARVAGGPDTQYF. The DNA for the CDR3 is TGCAGTGCTAGAGTAGCTGGGGGCCCAGATACGCAGTATTTT.

The rearrangement links TRBV7-9 to TRBJ2-1; maybe TRBD2 (5 bases). V lost 2 bases and J 7 bases, leaving 12 bases between the germline ends. The CDR3 length is 14 residues. Germline V CDR1 and CDR2: SEHNR, FQNEAQ (reference sequence). The CDR3 nucleotides are TGTGCCAGCAGCTTATGGGTGAGAGGGAATGAGCAGTTCTTC. Its protein is CASSLWVRGNEQFF.